Listed below are T cell receptor beta chains from one sample, sequenced in a study of vaccination and CD4 T cells after COVID-19. Using its own MiXCR run on the PCR reads, TCRdb lists one record per CDR3 protein. In the table there are 2,500 to 3,500 distinct CDR3 sequences, more than 70% of which are singletons. For these receptors, no antigen is known. Input material: CD4+ T cells from blood, cultured in vitro. All receptors derive from a human donor who had recovered from COVID-19. The CDR3 runs from the conserved cysteine through the conserved F or W. Each record gives: clone size, J gene, D gene, V gene, CDR3 protein, CDR3 DNA. A D gene is named only where the DNA matches it firmly. Some rows have no size entry. The others give once, few or many, or a class for an expanded clone.

- TRBJ1-2 - TRBV20-1 CSANRANYGYTF TGCAGTGCTAATCGTGCTAACTATGGCTACACCTTC
- TRBJ1-4 - TRBV20-1 CSVGFWPNEKLFF TGCAGCGTCGGGTTCTGGCCTAATGAAAAACTGTTTTTT
- TRBJ1-5 - TRBV7-8 CASSLEGGGWSNQPQHF TGTGCCAGCAGCTTAGAGGGGGGGGGATGGAGCAATCAGCCCCAGCATTTT
- TRBJ2-3 TRBD1 TRBV10-3 CASRGPSTDTQYF TGTGCCAGCAGGGGGCCAAGCACAGATACGCAGTATTTT
once TRBJ2-7 TRBD1 TRBV6-1 CASIVTGGSYEQYF TGTGCCAGCATTGTGACAGGGGGATCCTACGAGCAGTACTTC
- TRBJ1-5 TRBD1 TRBV7-8 CASSDREGNQPQHF TGTGCCAGCAGCGACAGGGAAGGGAATCAGCCCCAGCATTTT
- TRBJ1-3 TRBD1 TRBV12-3/TRBV12-4 CASSRDRAGNTIYF TGTGCCAGCAGTCGGGACAGGGCTGGAAACACCATATATTTT
once TRBJ2-2 - TRBV27 CASRGYEIPNTGELFF TGTGCCAGCAGGGGCTACGAAATCCCCAACACCGGGGAGCTGTTTTTT
- TRBJ1-1 - TRBV5-8 CASSFIENTEAFF TGTGCCAGCAGCTTTATAGAAAACACTGAAGCTTTCTTT
medium-sized TRBJ2-7 TRBD2 TRBV12-3/TRBV12-4 CASSLSSGGYEQYF TGTGCCAGCAGTCTTTCTAGCGGGGGGTACGAGCAGTACTTC
- TRBJ2-7 TRBD2 TRBV20-1 CSAQPAGLAGGPRQYF TGCAGTGCCCAACCAGCGGGACTAGCGGGGGGCCCTCGGCAGTACTTC
- TRBJ2-3 - TRBV6-1 CASSEVWATTDTQYF TGTGCCAGCAGTGAAGTATGGGCTACCACAGATACGCAGTATTTT
once TRBJ1-2 TRBD1 TRBV29-1 CSVEDRSLYGYTF TGCAGCGTTGAGGACAGGAGCCTCTATGGCTACACCTTC
- TRBJ2-3 TRBD1 TRBV15 CATSRDFLGGLPGTDTQYF TGTGCCACCAGCAGAGATTTTTTAGGGGGCCTTCCAGGCACAGATACGCAGTATTTT
- TRBJ2-3 - TRBV19 CASSRKDLDTQYF TGTGCCAGTAGTCGGAAGGATCTGGATACGCAGTATTTT
few TRBJ1-1 TRBD1 TRBV20-1 CSANRDRVMKGTEAFF TGCAGTGCTAACCGGGACAGGGTCATGAAGGGCACTGAAGCTTTCTTT
- TRBJ1-4 - TRBV7-3 CASSPPGCGEKLFF TGTGCCAGCAGCCCGCCGGGCTGCGGGGAAAAACTGTTTTTT
- TRBJ2-3 - TRBV20-1 CSARGSGVDTQYF TGCAGTGCTAGAGGGTCAGGGGTAGATACGCAGTATTTT
- TRBJ1-5 - TRBV20-1 CSVRVGLSYSNQPQHF TGCAGTGTTAGGGTGGGATTGTCGTATAGCAATCAGCCCCAGCATTTT
- TRBJ1-2 - TRBV18 CASSPGGANYGYTF TGTGCCAGCTCACCTGGGGGAGCTAACTATGGCTACACCTTC
few TRBJ1-3 - TRBV20-1 CSARDPSASGNTIYF TGCAGTGCTAGAGATCCGTCAGCCTCTGGAAACACCATATATTTT
once TRBJ2-5 TRBD1 TRBV12-3/TRBV12-4 CASSFYRGGETQYF TGTGCCAGCAGTTTCTACAGGGGCGGTGAGACCCAGTACTTC
- TRBJ1-2 TRBD1 TRBV6-1 CASSDRGQGGYTF TGTGCCAGCAGCGACAGGGGGCAGGGAGGCTACACCTTC
- TRBJ2-5 TRBD2 TRBV19 CASSRTSGAGVLRETQYF TGTGCCAGTAGTAGGACTAGCGGGGCCGGGGTTCTGAGGGAGACCCAGTACTTC
- TRBJ1-4 TRBD1 TRBV9 CASRDDRVNNEKLFF TGTGCCAGCAGGGACGACAGGGTGAATAATGAAAAACTGTTTTTT
- TRBJ1-6 TRBD1 TRBV6-5 CASSYDRGYSPLHF TGTGCCAGCAGTTATGACAGGGGATATTCACCCCTCCACTTT
- TRBJ2-2 TRBD1 TRBV20-1 CSATRTGGAGELFF TGCAGTGCTACCCGGACAGGGGGAGCCGGGGAGCTGTTTTTT
- TRBJ1-3 - TRBV21-1 CASSKGHNEGTGNTIYF TGTGCCAGCAGCAAAGGTCATAATGAGGGGACGGGAAACACCATATATTTT
- TRBJ1-2 TRBD1 TRBV20-1 CSALRDPGGYGYTF TGCAGTGCTCTCAGGGATCCAGGGGGCTATGGCTACACCTTC
once TRBJ2-1 - TRBV12-3/TRBV12-4 CASSLGGGPYNEQFF TGTGCCAGCAGTCTAGGGGGGGGCCCCTACAATGAGCAGTTCTTC
- TRBJ2-7 - TRBV6-2/TRBV6-3 CASSYAGGSLYEQYF TGTGCCAGCAGTTACGCTGGGGGAAGCTTGTACGAGCAGTACTTC
- TRBJ1-1 - TRBV6-1 CASRRQTTMNTEAFF TGTGCCAGTAGAAGACAGACGACTATGAACACTGAAGCTTTCTTT
- TRBJ1-2 - TRBV7-9 CASSPSRDDWGYTF TGTGCCAGCAGCCCGAGCCGGGACGACTGGGGCTACACCTTC
- TRBJ1-6 - TRBV15 CATSSIQDYNSPLHF TGTGCCACCAGCTCCATACAGGACTATAATTCACCCCTCCACTTT
- TRBJ1-2 - TRBV12-3/TRBV12-4 CASSRRQSHYGYTF TGTGCCAGCAGCCGGCGACAGTCACACTATGGCTACACCTTC
- TRBJ1-5 TRBD1 TRBV6-1 CASRDAGGEPQHF TGTGCCAGCAGGGACGCAGGGGGGGAGCCCCAGCATTTT